The 7 T cell receptor beta chains given below trace back to one sample, sequenced in a study of T cell repertoires in cytomegalovirus infection (dated by TCRdb to about 2019). TCRdb shows the sequencer as Illumina HiSeq 1500. TCRdb cleaned the public reads at Q25 with fastp, built clones with MiXCR and kept in-frame beta chains. Every distinct CDR3 protein forms one entry, paired with its most common genes and DNA. The sample table records about 74,000 distinct CDR3 sequences; around 30% of these occur just once. 50% to 70% of the sample goes to the ten largest clones. The treatment or condition label, read with the paper, signifies: in vitro stimulation with specific CMV peptide epitopes to enrich CMV-specific T cells. Antigens of these TCRs are unknown. The sequences come from CD8+ T cells from cultured PBMCs, collected from culture after CMV antigen stimulation. The receptors were sampled from a human donor in good health (CMV status not recorded). Some clones in this sample may be carry-over from other donors' samples.

This clonotype was detected a few times. This chain uses TRBV2 with TRBJ1-1, with 8 bases aligning to TRBD1. This CDR3 is built from 14 residues. Per the germline V gene, CDR1 is SNHLY and CDR2 is FYNNEI. J was trimmed by 0 bases and V by 7 bases; bases with no gene match: 4. The CDR3 protein is CASIGRGLNTEAFF. The CDR3 DNA reads as TGTGCCAGCATTGGCAGGGGGCTGAACACTGAAGCTTTCTTT.

This clonotype was observed a handful of times. The chain is built from TRBV28 and TRBJ1-1; D remains ambiguous. V gave up 3 bases and J gave up 1 base, with 9 bases separating them. Germline V gives CDR1 MDHEN, CDR2 SYDVKM. This CDR3 is built from 14 residues. The CDR3 sequence: CASSLLTTNTEAFF. CDR3 bases: TGTGCCAGCAGTTTGCTGACTACGAACACTGAAGCTTTCTTT.

This sequence joins TRBV7-9 and TRBJ2-1; a possible D gene is TRBD2 (6 bases). The germline V gene encodes CDR1 SEHNR and CDR2 FQNEAQ (reference sequence). CDR3 length equals 13 residues. Trimming stripped 1 base from V and 10 bases from J, with 11 bases between. CDR3 in amino acids: CASSLVSGEEQFF. For the CDR3, the DNA is TGTGCCAGCAGCTTAGTGTCGGGAGAAGAGCAGTTCTTC.

This clonotype was counted ten times or more. V gene TRBV12-3 or TRBV12-4 combines with J gene TRBJ2-5, with TRBD2 matching over 10 bases. The V and J ends lost 8 bases and 5 bases, in that order; junction bases with no gene match: 2. CDR3 length equals 12 residues. The CDR3 loop reads CASLGLAETQYF. The CDR3 DNA follows: TGTGCCAGCCTGGGACTAGCGGAGACCCAGTACTTC.

This clonotype was seen only a few times. The CDR3 DNA follows: TGTGCCAGTACCCAAGACGCGAGCTCCTACAATGAGCAGTTCTTC. Protein: CASTQDASSYNEQFF. The chain links TRBV19 to TRBJ2-1, with unresolved D. Germline lookup yields CDR1 LNHDA and CDR2 SQIVND (reference sequence). This CDR3 has 15 amino acids. The ends were cut back, 7 bases at V and 0 bases at J, with 13 bases in the middle.

This clonotype was detected ten times or more. The rearrangement joins TRBV4-1 to TRBJ1-4, with a weak D call TRBD1 (5 bases). There are 18 residues in the CDR3. V was cut by 0 bases and J by 2 bases, with 16 bases left in between. Germline CDR1 MGHRA, CDR2 YSYEKL. This CDR3 is CASSQDRLGTTTNEKLFF. DNA for the CDR3: TGCGCCAGCAGCCAAGATCGATTAGGGACTACTACTAATGAAAAACTGTTTTTT.

The sample holds many counts of this clonotype. The chain carries TRBV4-3 and TRBJ2-5; D is unclear. The germline CDR1 and CDR2 sequences are LGHNA and YSLEER. The CDR3 consists of 13 residues. Trimming took 0 bases from V and 3 from J, leaving 5 bases between them. For the CDR3, the DNA is TGCGCCAGCAGCCAAGATCGCGAAGAGACCCAGTACTTC. It codes for CASSQDREETQYF.